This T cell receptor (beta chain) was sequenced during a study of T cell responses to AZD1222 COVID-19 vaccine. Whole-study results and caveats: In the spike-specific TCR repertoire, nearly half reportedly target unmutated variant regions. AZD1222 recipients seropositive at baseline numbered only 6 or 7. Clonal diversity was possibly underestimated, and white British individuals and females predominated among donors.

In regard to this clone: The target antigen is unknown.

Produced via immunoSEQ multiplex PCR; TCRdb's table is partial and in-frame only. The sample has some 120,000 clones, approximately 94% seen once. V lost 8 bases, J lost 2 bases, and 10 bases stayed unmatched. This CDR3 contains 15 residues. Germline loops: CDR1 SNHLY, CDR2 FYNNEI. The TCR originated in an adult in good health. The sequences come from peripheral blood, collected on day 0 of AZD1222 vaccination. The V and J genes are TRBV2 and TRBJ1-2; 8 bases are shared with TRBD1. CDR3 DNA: TGTGCCAGCGCTGGGGACAGGAGAGGCAACTATGGCTACACCTTC. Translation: CASAGDRRGNYGYTF.